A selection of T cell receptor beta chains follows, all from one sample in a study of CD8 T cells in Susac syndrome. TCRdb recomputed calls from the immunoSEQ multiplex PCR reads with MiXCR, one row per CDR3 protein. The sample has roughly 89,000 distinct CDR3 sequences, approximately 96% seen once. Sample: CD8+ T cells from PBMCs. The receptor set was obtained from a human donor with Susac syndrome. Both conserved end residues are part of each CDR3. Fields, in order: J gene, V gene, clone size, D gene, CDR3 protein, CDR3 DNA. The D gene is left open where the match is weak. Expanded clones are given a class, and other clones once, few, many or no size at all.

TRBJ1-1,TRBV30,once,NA,CAWSVGYTEAFF,TGTGCCTGGAGTGTAGGCTACACTGAAGCTTTCTTT
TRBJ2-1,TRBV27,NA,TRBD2,CASRSGNTYNEQFF,TGTGCCAGCAGAAGCGGGAACACCTACAATGAGCAGTTCTTC
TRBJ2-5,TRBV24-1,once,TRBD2,CATSGERGAGETQYF,TGTGCCACCAGTGGCGAGCGGGGTGCGGGCGAGACCCAGTACTTC
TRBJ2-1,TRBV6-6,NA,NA,CASSPTRGNGQFF,TGTGCCAGCAGTCCGACGAGGGGAAATGGGCAGTTCTTC
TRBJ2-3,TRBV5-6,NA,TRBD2,CASSNWTSGTYTQYF,TGTGCCAGCAGCAACTGGACTAGCGGGACTTATACGCAGTATTTT
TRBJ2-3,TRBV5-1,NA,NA,CASSTVRGFTDTQYF,TGCGCCAGCAGCACGGTGAGGGGCTTCACAGATACGCAGTATTTT
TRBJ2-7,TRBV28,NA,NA,CASRAISLPKYEQYF,TGTGCCAGCAGGGCGATCAGTCTCCCTAAGTACGAGCAGTACTTC
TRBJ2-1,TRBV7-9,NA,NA,CASSPAHNEQFF,TGTGCCAGCTCCCCGGCCCACAATGAGCAGTTCTTC
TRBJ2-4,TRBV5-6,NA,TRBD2,CASSLEGEGQYF,TGTGCCAGCAGCTTGGAAGGGGAGGGGCAGTACTTC
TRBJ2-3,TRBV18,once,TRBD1,CASSQGQSFADTQYF,TGTGCCAGCTCCCAGGGACAGTCGTTCGCAGATACGCAGTATTTT
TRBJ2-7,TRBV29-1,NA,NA,CSVLSGTSYEQYF,TGCAGCGTTTTAAGTGGCACCTCCTACGAGCAGTACTTC
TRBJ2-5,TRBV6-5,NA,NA,CATRRRGGQETQYF,TGTGCCACCAGGCGCCGTGGGGGCCAAGAGACCCAGTACTTC
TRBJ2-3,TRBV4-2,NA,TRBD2,CASSQRTSGRADTQYF,TGTGCCAGCAGCCAACGGACTAGCGGGAGGGCAGATACGCAGTATTTT
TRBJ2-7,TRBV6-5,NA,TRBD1,CASSSVGHRGIDEQYF,TGTGCCAGCAGTTCCGTCGGTCACAGGGGTATCGACGAGCAGTACTTC
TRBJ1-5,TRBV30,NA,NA,CAWSERDGRPQHF,TGTGCCTGGAGCGAGAGGGACGGTCGGCCCCAGCATTTT
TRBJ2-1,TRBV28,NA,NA,CASSYNEQFF,TGTGCCAGCAGTTACAATGAGCAGTTCTTC
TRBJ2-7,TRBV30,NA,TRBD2,CAWSRGGGGSYEQYF,TGTGCCTGGAGTCGGGGGGGCGGTGGGTCCTACGAGCAGTACTTC
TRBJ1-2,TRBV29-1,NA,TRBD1,CSVRTGDVYGYTF,TGCAGCGTTCGGACAGGGGATGTCTATGGCTACACCTTC
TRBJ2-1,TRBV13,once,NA,CASSPAARVDEQFF,TGTGCCAGCAGCCCCGCCGCCAGGGTCGATGAGCAGTTCTTC